This is a list of T cell receptor beta chains from one sample in a study. TCRdb re-derived calls from the RT-PCR reads in MiXCR, one entry per CDR3 protein. The sample carries hundreds of thousands of distinct CDR3 sequences, 14% recorded once. The source material was memory CD4+ T cells from blood. These receptors originate from a female donor in good health, serving as a healthy control. CDR3s include the opening cysteine and the closing phenylalanine or tryptophan. The order of the fields is V gene, D gene, CDR3 length, clone size, J gene, CDR3 protein, CDR3 DNA. A D gene is named only where the DNA matches it firmly. Where a row states a size, it is once, few, many or the class of an expanded clone; other rows omit it.

V: TRBV7-2; D: TRBD1; length: 13; size: many; J: TRBJ2-2; CDR3: CASRTGATGELFF; DNA: TGTGCCAGCAGGACAGGGGCTACCGGGGAGCTGTTTTTT
V: TRBV12-3/TRBV12-4; D: NA; length: 14; size: many; J: TRBJ1-5; CDR3: CASSLAAGNQPQHF; DNA: TGTGCCAGCAGTTTAGCGGCAGGGAATCAGCCCCAGCATTTT
V: TRBV7-2; D: TRBD1; length: 13; size: few; J: TRBJ2-7; CDR3: CASSWTGRYEQYF; DNA: TGTGCCAGCAGCTGGACAGGGCGCTACGAGCAGTACTTC
V: TRBV12-3/TRBV12-4; D: TRBD2; length: 16; size: NA; J: TRBJ2-3; CDR3: CASSPSLAGGADTQYF; DNA: TGTGCCAGCAGTCCCTCACTAGCGGGGGGCGCTGATACGCAGTATTTT
V: TRBV7-2; D: TRBD2; length: 15; size: few; J: TRBJ2-2; CDR3: CASSQLAGNTGELFF; DNA: TGTGCCAGCAGCCAACTAGCGGGAAACACCGGGGAGCTGTTTTTT
V: TRBV20-1; D: TRBD1; length: 13; size: few; J: TRBJ2-1; CDR3: CSASSTGGNEQFF; DNA: TGCAGTGCTAGTTCTACAGGGGGAAATGAGCAGTTCTTC
V: TRBV18; D: NA; length: 13; size: NA; J: TRBJ1-2; CDR3: CASSPRAGYGYTF; DNA: TGTGCCAGCTCACCCCGGGCTGGCTATGGCTACACCTTC
V: TRBV28; D: TRBD1; length: 15; size: few; J: TRBJ2-7; CDR3: CASSPTGTVFYEQYF; DNA: TGTGCCAGCAGCCCGACAGGGACGGTGTTCTACGAGCAGTACTTC
V: TRBV4-3; D: NA; length: 16; size: many; J: TRBJ2-5; CDR3: CASSQEIQGWGETQYF; DNA: TGCGCCAGCAGCCAAGAGATACAGGGTTGGGGAGAGACCCAGTACTTC
V: TRBV7-2; D: NA; length: 14; size: NA; J: TRBJ1-6; CDR3: CASSLGTHNSPLHF; DNA: TGTGCCAGCAGCCTCGGGACACACAATTCACCCCTCCACTTT
V: TRBV7-2; D: NA; length: 16; size: few; J: TRBJ1-2; CDR3: CASRDPGRAVVGGYTF; DNA: TGTGCCAGCAGGGACCCCGGCAGGGCGGTGGTAGGCGGCTACACCTTC
V: TRBV24-1; D: TRBD1; length: 17; size: few; J: TRBJ1-2; CDR3: CATSDPRQGDVGYGYTF; DNA: TGTGCCACCAGTGATCCACGGCAGGGGGATGTTGGCTATGGCTACACCTTC
V: TRBV29-1; D: NA; length: 14; size: many; J: TRBJ2-2; CDR3: CSVVQNANTGELFF; DNA: TGCAGCGTTGTTCAGAACGCGAACACCGGGGAGCTGTTTTTT
V: TRBV29-1; D: NA; length: 14; size: many; J: TRBJ2-2; CDR3: CSVGDRGRTGELFF; DNA: TGCAGCGTTGGGGATAGGGGACGCACCGGGGAGCTGTTTTTT
V: TRBV7-2; D: NA; length: 18; size: NA; J: TRBJ1-5; CDR3: CASSLSGGAEHSNQPQHF; DNA: TGTGCCAGCAGCTTATCGGGTGGGGCGGAACATAGCAATCAGCCCCAGCATTTT
V: TRBV9; D: NA; length: 14; size: NA; J: TRBJ2-7; CDR3: CASSPGDETYEQYF; DNA: TGTGCCAGCAGCCCCGGGGACGAAACCTACGAGCAGTACTTC
V: TRBV5-5; D: TRBD2; length: 16; size: few; J: TRBJ2-5; CDR3: CASSHSALAAQETQYF; DNA: TGTGCCAGCAGCCACTCGGCTCTAGCGGCCCAAGAGACCCAGTACTTC
V: TRBV7-9; D: NA; length: 14; size: NA; J: TRBJ1-5; CDR3: CASSGLGGDQPQHF; DNA: TGTGCCAGCAGCGGGCTTGGGGGGGATCAGCCCCAGCATTTT
V: TRBV7-2; D: TRBD2; length: 18; size: few; J: TRBJ2-7; CDR3: CASSLAGTSGNLVAEQYF; DNA: TGTGCCAGCAGCTTAGCCGGGACTAGCGGGAACCTAGTTGCAGAGCAGTACTTC
V: TRBV7-2; D: NA; length: 12; size: many; J: TRBJ2-5; CDR3: CASSLVVETQYF; DNA: TGTGCCAGCAGCTTAGTTGTGGAGACCCAGTACTTC
V: TRBV27; D: TRBD2; length: 14; size: NA; J: TRBJ2-1; CDR3: CASSVGLALNEQFF; DNA: TGTGCCAGCAGTGTGGGACTAGCGCTCAATGAGCAGTTCTTC
V: TRBV6-2/TRBV6-3; D: NA; length: 14; size: NA; J: TRBJ1-3; CDR3: CASSSELSGNTIYF; DNA: TGTGCCAGCAGTTCCGAGCTCTCTGGAAACACCATATATTTT
V: TRBV15; D: NA; length: 14; size: NA; J: TRBJ1-5; CDR3: CATRRTDSNQPQHF; DNA: TGTGCCACCAGGCGGACAGATAGCAATCAGCCCCAGCATTTT
V: TRBV20-1; D: NA; length: 15; size: many; J: TRBJ1-6; CDR3: CSARPAGSYNSPLHF; DNA: TGCAGTGCTAGGCCGGCAGGCTCCTATAATTCACCCCTCCACTTT
V: TRBV12-3/TRBV12-4; D: NA; length: 15; size: NA; J: TRBJ2-2; CDR3: CASSFKGGGSGELFF; DNA: TGTGCCAGCAGTTTTAAGGGTGGAGGGTCCGGGGAGCTGTTTTTT
V: TRBV7-2; D: NA; length: 16; size: NA; J: TRBJ2-3; CDR3: CASSPRTAGSTDTQYF; DNA: TGTGCCAGCAGCCCTCGGACGGCAGGGAGCACAGATACGCAGTATTTT
V: TRBV10-3; D: NA; length: 13; size: NA; J: TRBJ2-7; CDR3: CAISADSTYEQYF; DNA: TGTGCCATCAGTGCTGACAGTACCTACGAGCAGTACTTC
V: TRBV2; D: TRBD1; length: 13; size: NA; J: TRBJ2-1; CDR3: CASNRGDSNEQFF; DNA: TGTGCCAGCAACAGGGGAGACTCCAATGAGCAGTTCTTC
V: TRBV20-1; D: TRBD2; length: 15; size: NA; J: TRBJ2-7; CDR3: CSTLEGGLAGREQYF; DNA: TGCAGTACCCTGGAGGGGGGGCTAGCGGGGCGCGAGCAGTACTTC
V: TRBV9; D: TRBD1; length: 19; size: NA; J: TRBJ2-2; CDR3: CASSVGQGATGYYAGELFF; DNA: TGTGCCAGCAGCGTGGGACAGGGGGCGACTGGGTACTACGCCGGGGAGCTGTTTTTT
V: TRBV10-3; D: NA; length: 12; size: many; J: TRBJ2-7; CDR3: CAISNALGEQYF; DNA: TGTGCCATCAGCAACGCCTTGGGGGAGCAGTACTTC